This entry is about one TCR beta chain. Its matching antigen is unknown. Each CDR3 protein is one row after TCRdb ran MiXCR on the reads. The sample has around 280,000 distinct CDR3 sequences; about 9.1% are singletons. This record comes from a study of T cell repertoires in cytomegalovirus infection. Overall study context: Matching HLA type and CMV infection were both indicated by public TCR beta signatures. Study outcomes and limitations: Public TCR beta family frequency separated CMV-and-HLA carriers, including in an independent cohort. Clonotype analysis showed dominance of the ex vivo response by HLA-C-restricted CMV-specific TCR beta clonotypes.

Trimming shortened V by 1 base and J by 0 bases, and 9 bases separated the two germline ends. This CDR3 is 14 amino acids long. The germline gives CDR1 SQVTM, CDR2 ANQGSEA. The chain is built from TRBV29-1 and TRBJ1-1; no definite D call. The specimen was PBMCs. The sequence was obtained from a human donor in good health (CMV status not recorded). Some clones in this sample may be carry-over from other donors' samples. The CDR3 nucleotides read TGCAGCGTTGAAGGCAGCACCATGAACACTGAAGCTTTCTTT. Its translation is CSVEGSTMNTEAFF.